Below, 25 T cell receptor beta chains from the same sample are listed, as sequenced in a study of kidney transplant recipient with SARS-CoV-2 infection. MiXCR, run by TCRdb on the reads, gives a single entry per CDR3 protein. Found here are approximately 240,000 distinct CDR3 sequences, about 28% of them singletons; the top ten hold roughly 7%. Sequences were derived from a blood sample, sampled at baseline and between days 110 and 120 from a kidney transplant recipient. These TCRs come from a male patient between 25 and 40 years old who had COVID-19 and was a kidney transplant recipient. The graft donor may account for some of the T cells.

This clonotype has a count of ten or more. The chain uses TRBV4-3 and TRBJ1-2, with 7 bases that match TRBD1. The germline gives CDR1 LGHNA, CDR2 YSLEER. CDR3 length: 18 residues. Trimming removed 1 base from V and 0 bases from J; junction bases left unmatched: 11. CDR3 region: CASSQVYLGTASNYGYTF. For the CDR3, the DNA is TGCGCCAGCAGCCAAGTATACTTGGGGACAGCATCTAACTATGGCTACACCTTC.

This clonotype showed up many times. The genes are TRBV4-1 and TRBJ2-2, with unresolved D. This CDR3 is built from 14 residues. Trimming pared 0 bases from V and 6 bases from J, leaving 8 bases between. The germline CDR1 and CDR2 sequences are MGHRA and YSYEKL. CDR3 DNA: TGCGCCAGCAGCCAAGATTGGGTTTCCGGGGAGCTGTTTTTT. Protein: CASSQDWVSGELFF.

This clonotype was detected many times. The chain joins TRBV5-8 to TRBJ1-2; D unresolved. This CDR3 is built from 16 residues. From germline, CDR1 is SGHTS and CDR2 YDEGEE. Trimming cost V 5 bases and J 4 bases, with 21 bases left between them. The CDR3 DNA sequence: TGTGCCAGCAGGGAGCATCATCCACGAAAGACCTATGGCTACACCTTC. As protein: CASREHHPRKTYGYTF.

This clonotype was detected ten times or more. The rearrangement joins TRBV11-1 to TRBJ1-2; no firm D call. With 5 bases removed from V and 4 bases from J, the gap between germline ends came to 23 bases. Germline V gene sequence: CDR1 SGHAT, CDR2 FQDESV (reference sequence). The CDR3 has 17 residues. CDR3 DNA sequence: TGTGCCAGCAGCCCGGCCGATAAGGCTGGAAAGACCTATGGCTACACCTTC. Residues: CASSPADKAGKTYGYTF.

This clonotype was observed many times. The chain uses TRBV20-1 and TRBJ1-1; D is uncertain. V lost 0 bases and J 0 bases, leaving 17 bases between the germline ends. CDR3 length equals 17 residues. Germline values: CDR1 DFQATT, CDR2 SNEGSKA (reference sequence). This CDR3 is CSARDPGEALMNTEAFF. CDR3 nucleotides: TGCAGTGCTAGAGATCCCGGGGAAGCCTTAATGAACACTGAAGCTTTCTTT.

As to this clonotype: One base away lies a much larger clone, so this may be a sequencing read error. The chain uses TRBV27 and TRBJ1-5; TRBD1 agrees at 9 bases. Germline V gene lookup returns CDR1 MNHEY and CDR2 SMNVEV (reference sequence). V gave up 2 bases and J gave up 6 bases; unmatched junction bases: 8. The CDR3 is 16 residues long. The CDR3 loop reads CASSLTWTGEGQPQHF. In DNA form, the CDR3 reads TGTGCCAGCAGTTTAACCTGGACAGGGGAGGGTCAGCCCCAGCATTTT.

This clonotype was recorded at least ten times. V usage is TRBV12-3 or TRBV12-4 and J usage is TRBJ1-2; TRBD1 agrees at 12 bases. The CDR3 length is 15 residues. After removal of 2 bases from V and 8 bases from J, the junction contained 6 bases not matched to a gene. The CDR3 reads CASSLRGQGAQGYTF. The DNA for the CDR3 is TGTGCCAGCAGTTTAAGGGGACAGGGGGCGCAGGGCTACACCTTC.

In its sample, this clonotype was seen many times. The V gene is TRBV28, the J gene TRBJ2-3; 8 nucleotides line up with TRBD2. The J segment lost 4 bases and the V segment lost 3 bases, leaving 9 bases of the junction unmatched. This CDR3 comprises 16 residues. Germline CDR1 reads MDHEN; CDR2 reads SYDVKM. The CDR3 sequence is CASSFIGGRGADTQYF. The CDR3 nucleotides are TGTGCCAGCAGTTTCATCGGTGGGCGGGGGGCAGATACGCAGTATTTT.

This clonotype was picked up many times. The V gene is TRBV4-2, the J gene TRBJ1-5; D is unresolved. CDR3 length: 16 residues. CDR1 is LGHNA, CDR2 YNFKEQ, per germline. The V and J ends lost 1 base and 2 bases respectively, with 12 bases between them. The CDR3 region has the DNA TGTGCCAGCAGCCAAGTCTCCTCGAGGGGCAATCAGCCCCAGCATTTT. Translating gives CASSQVSSRGNQPQHF.

To note about this clonotype: This likely traces to a read error, being one base from a far larger clone. This CDR3 fails to terminate in the conserved phenylalanine or tryptophan, so it likely reflects a read error. V gene TRBV27 combines with J gene TRBJ2-4, with D perhaps matching TRBD1 (5 bases). Judging by the DNA end, TRBJ2-7 fits better; the J call may be wrong. The germline V gene has CDR1 MNHEY and CDR2 SMNVEV (reference sequence). The CDR3 extends over 13 amino acids. This chain's CDR3 is CASSATAWNEQYL. Written as DNA, the CDR3 is TGTGCCAGCAGTGCGACAGCCTGGAACGAGCAGTACCTC.

Many counts were recorded for this clonotype. This chain connects TRBV20-1 to TRBJ1-6; 11 nucleotides agree with TRBD1. J lost 9 bases, V lost 6 bases, and 10 bases had no gene match. The length of the CDR3 is 15 residues. Germline V lookup: CDR1 DFQATT, CDR2 SNEGSKA (reference sequence). Here the CDR3 DNA reads TGCAGTGCCCGAGGACAGGGGGCCCTAAGTTCACCCCTCCACTTT. Protein sequence: CSARGQGALSSPLHF.

As for this clonotype: This may come from a read error, since a much larger clone is one base off. The rearrangement links TRBV7-9 to TRBJ1-4; D perhaps matches TRBD1 (6 bases). The CDR3 extends over 14 amino acids. Germline V gene lookup returns CDR1 SEHNR and CDR2 FQNEAQ (reference sequence). In DNA, the CDR3 is TGTGCCGGCAGCCTGACAGGTTATAATGAAAAACTGTTTTTT. Translated, it gives CAGSLTGYNEKLFF. The variable domain in full, with the rest retrieved from reference TRBV7-9 and TRBJ1-4, is DTGVSQNPRHKITKRGQNVTFRCDPISEHNRLYWYRQTLGQGPEFLTYFQNEAQLEKSRLLSDRFSAERPKGSFSTLEIQRTEQGDSAMYLCAGSLTGYNEKLFFGSGTQLSVL.

The chain carries TRBV4-2 and TRBJ2-5, with 7 bases aligning to TRBD2. The V gene's germline CDR1 is LGHNA and CDR2 YNFKEQ. Trimming took 1 base from V and 3 from J; bases not matched to a gene: 5. The CDR3 consists of 15 residues. The CDR3 here is CASSQGGLGEETQYF. The CDR3 bases are TGTGCCAGCAGCCAAGGTGGACTAGGGGAAGAGACCCAGTACTTC.

This clonotype was observed a handful of times. V usage is TRBV28 and J usage is TRBJ1-1, with 8 bases that match TRBD1. CDR3 size: 15 residues. CDR1 is MDHEN, CDR2 SYDVKM, per germline. Trimming removed 2 bases from V and 2 bases from J; junction bases left unmatched: 4. CDR3 sequence: CASSLGDRGNTEAFF. The CDR3 DNA follows: TGTGCCAGCAGTTTAGGCGACAGGGGAAACACTGAAGCTTTCTTT.

This clonotype occurred many times. The V call is TRBV7-3, the J call TRBJ2-1; no clear D. V was pared by 1 base and J by 5 bases, with 12 bases between. Germline V gene sequence: CDR1 SGHTA, CDR2 FQGTGA. CDR3 length: 15 residues. CDR3 nucleotides: TGTGCCAGCAGCTTAAGGGCCTTATCCGACAATGAGCAGTTCTTC. It specifies CASSLRALSDNEQFF. Full variable domain (rest looked up from reference TRBV7-3 and TRBJ2-1): GAGVSQTPSNKVTEKGKYVELRCDPISGHTALYWYRQSLGQGPEFLIYFQGTGAADDSGLPNDRFFAVRPEGSVSTLKIQRTERGDSAVYLCASSLRALSDNEQFFGPGTRLTVL.

This clonotype was counted ten times or more. V gene TRBV20-1 combines with J gene TRBJ1-1; 9 bases align to TRBD1. In germline, CDR1 is DFQATT, CDR2 SNEGSKA (reference sequence). J lost 0 bases, V lost 3 bases, and 11 bases had no gene match. The CDR3 spans 17 residues. The CDR3 region is CSASSTGTGTLNTEAFF. The CDR3 nucleotides read TGCAGTGCTAGTTCAACCGGGACAGGGACCTTGAACACTGAAGCTTTCTTT.

The count of this clonotype is one. A much larger clone sits a single nucleotide away, making a read error possible. Because the CDR3's place on the DNA is in doubt, the DNA is left out and the CDR3 is given as listed by TCRdb. V is TRBV7-5 and J is TRBJ1-2. TRBV7-5 represents a pseudogene. The length of the CDR3 is 19 amino acids, counting both ends. CDR3 sequence: CISVPEKLCEVGKTCGYTF.

This clonotype was detected many times. The chain is built from TRBV10-1 and TRBJ1-3, with D hard to call. Looked up from germline, CDR1 is WNHNN and CDR2 is SYGVQD (reference sequence). The CDR3 is 15 residues long. The V end lost 2 bases, the J end lost 4 bases, and 12 bases lay between the germline ends. The CDR3 DNA reads TGCGCCAGCAGTGAGCTAAAGGGTTTCGGAAACACCATATATTTT. Its translation is CASSELKGFGNTIYF.

Notes on this clonotype: One base away lies a much larger clone, so this may be a sequencing read error. This chain joins TRBV7-9 and TRBJ2-7; 8 nucleotides line up with TRBD1. This CDR3 has 15 amino acids. Looked up from germline, CDR1 is SEHNR and CDR2 is FQNEAQ (reference sequence). The CDR3 coding sequence is TGTGCCAGCAGCTTAGCTGGGGACAGGTTCCACGAGCAGCACTTC. It is translated as CASSLAGDRFHEQHF.

This clonotype was seen many times. The chain uses TRBV28 and TRBJ1-3; weak D call: TRBD1 (5 bases). The CDR3 extends over 15 amino acids. Germline CDR1 is MDHEN and CDR2 is SYDVKM. The germline V and J ends were trimmed by 6 bases and 2 bases, with 14 bases remaining between them. CDR3 coding DNA: TGTGCCAGCAGAAATCGAGGGGAACCTGGAAACACCATATATTTT. This gives the protein CASRNRGEPGNTIYF.

As to this clonotype: A read error may explain this, as a much larger clone is one base away. This rearrangement joins TRBV19 to TRBJ2-1; a possible D gene is TRBD2 (5 bases). This CDR3 has 14 residues. Germline CDR1 and CDR2: LNHDA and SQIVND (reference sequence). The V gene lost 6 bases and the J gene lost 9 bases, with 18 bases spanning the gap. The CDR3 DNA reads TGTGCCAGTAGCGTTCAAGCGGTAAGCACTGAGCAGTTCTTC. Its translation is CASSVQAVSTEQFF.

Concerning this clonotype: This may come from a read error, since a much larger clone is one base off. The rearrangement uses TRBV3-1 and TRBJ1-2; D call uncertain. CDR1 and CDR2 from the germline V gene are LGHDT and YNNKEL (reference sequence). The CDR3 sequence is 17 residues long. This chain's CDR3 is CASSPQPTLRKTYGHTF. DNA for the CDR3: TGTGCCAGCAGCCCACAGCCCACCCTTCGAAAGACCTATGGCCACACCTTC. Together with reference TRBV3-1 and TRBJ1-2, the CDR3 gives the full variable domain: DTAVSQTPKYLVTQMGNDKSIKCEQNLGHDTMYWYKQDSKKFLKIMFSYNNKELIINETVPNRFSPKSPDKAHLNLHINSLELGDSAVYFCASSPQPTLRKTYGHTFGSGTRLTVV.

The table lists this clonotype with many counts. The rearrangement joins TRBV7-8 to TRBJ2-7; 11 nucleotides align to TRBD2. The V gene end was trimmed by 5 bases and the J gene end by 3 bases; junction bases not matched to a gene: 3. This CDR3 region has 14 residues. Per germline, CDR1 SGHVS and CDR2 FQNEAQ. The CDR3: CASSPGTSGYEQYF. CDR3 nucleotides: TGTGCCAGCAGCCCCGGGACTAGCGGCTACGAGCAGTACTTC.

This clonotype was recorded at least ten times. This chain connects TRBV6-8 to TRBJ2-7; D is uncertain. V lost 6 bases and J 6 bases, leaving 12 bases between the germline ends. CDR3 size: 12 residues. CDR1 and CDR2 (germline): MNHGY, SAAAGT. The CDR3 DNA reads as TGTGCCAGCAGAGGGTGGGGTTCCGAGCAGTACTTC. Its protein is CASRGWGSEQYF.

In this sample, this clonotype turned up many times. The V and J genes are TRBV3-1 and TRBJ1-1; D gene uncertain. Looked up from germline, CDR1 is LGHDT and CDR2 is YNNKEL (reference sequence). Trimming took 1 base from V and 7 from J, leaving 13 bases between them. The CDR3 runs 14 residues. In nucleotides, the CDR3 is TGTGCCAGCAGCCAAGGAGGAGGGAGGCTTGAAGCTTTCTTT. As protein: CASSQGGGRLEAFF.